This T cell receptor (beta chain) was observed in a study of follicular helper T cells after annual influenza vaccination. Study at large: For some subjects, blood spans the 2013-2014, 2014-2015 and 2015-2016 annual vaccinations. Notes on the study in general: ICOS+CD38+ cTfh clonality change tracked circulating plasmablast frequency change.

This sample's time point: 2014-2015 season, pre-vaccination. Donors with HIV/AIDS, active malignancy, immunomodulators or active illness were excluded. Non-naive CD4+CXCR5+PD-1+ cTfh were sorted into ICOS+CD38+ and ICOS-CD38- fractions. This clone was detected once. Its antigen is still unknown. Repertoires were generated with immunoSEQ multiplex PCR, while TCRdb's copy carries only in-frame clones and drops some. Of 26,000 or so clones in the sample, approximately 78% are singletons; the top ten hold around 1.2%. Germline V CDR1 and CDR2: MNHNY, SVGAGI (reference sequence). V was pared by 2 bases and J by 4 bases, with 11 bases between. The CDR3 is made up of 15 amino acids.

This clonotype was obtained from an adult who received the influenza vaccine. The chain joins TRBV6-6 to TRBJ2-2, with D possibly TRBD2 on 5 matching bases. Specimen: CXCR5+ CD38- circulating T follicular helper cells from blood, collected on the day of influenza vaccination. Subset noted: circulating Tfh, non-naive CD4+CXCR5+PD-1+ (ICOS+CD38+ or ICOS-CD38-). The CDR3 DNA is TGTGCCAGCAGTTACAAGAGGGTTGGCACCGGGGAGCTGTTTTTT. Its protein is CASSYKRVGTGELFF.